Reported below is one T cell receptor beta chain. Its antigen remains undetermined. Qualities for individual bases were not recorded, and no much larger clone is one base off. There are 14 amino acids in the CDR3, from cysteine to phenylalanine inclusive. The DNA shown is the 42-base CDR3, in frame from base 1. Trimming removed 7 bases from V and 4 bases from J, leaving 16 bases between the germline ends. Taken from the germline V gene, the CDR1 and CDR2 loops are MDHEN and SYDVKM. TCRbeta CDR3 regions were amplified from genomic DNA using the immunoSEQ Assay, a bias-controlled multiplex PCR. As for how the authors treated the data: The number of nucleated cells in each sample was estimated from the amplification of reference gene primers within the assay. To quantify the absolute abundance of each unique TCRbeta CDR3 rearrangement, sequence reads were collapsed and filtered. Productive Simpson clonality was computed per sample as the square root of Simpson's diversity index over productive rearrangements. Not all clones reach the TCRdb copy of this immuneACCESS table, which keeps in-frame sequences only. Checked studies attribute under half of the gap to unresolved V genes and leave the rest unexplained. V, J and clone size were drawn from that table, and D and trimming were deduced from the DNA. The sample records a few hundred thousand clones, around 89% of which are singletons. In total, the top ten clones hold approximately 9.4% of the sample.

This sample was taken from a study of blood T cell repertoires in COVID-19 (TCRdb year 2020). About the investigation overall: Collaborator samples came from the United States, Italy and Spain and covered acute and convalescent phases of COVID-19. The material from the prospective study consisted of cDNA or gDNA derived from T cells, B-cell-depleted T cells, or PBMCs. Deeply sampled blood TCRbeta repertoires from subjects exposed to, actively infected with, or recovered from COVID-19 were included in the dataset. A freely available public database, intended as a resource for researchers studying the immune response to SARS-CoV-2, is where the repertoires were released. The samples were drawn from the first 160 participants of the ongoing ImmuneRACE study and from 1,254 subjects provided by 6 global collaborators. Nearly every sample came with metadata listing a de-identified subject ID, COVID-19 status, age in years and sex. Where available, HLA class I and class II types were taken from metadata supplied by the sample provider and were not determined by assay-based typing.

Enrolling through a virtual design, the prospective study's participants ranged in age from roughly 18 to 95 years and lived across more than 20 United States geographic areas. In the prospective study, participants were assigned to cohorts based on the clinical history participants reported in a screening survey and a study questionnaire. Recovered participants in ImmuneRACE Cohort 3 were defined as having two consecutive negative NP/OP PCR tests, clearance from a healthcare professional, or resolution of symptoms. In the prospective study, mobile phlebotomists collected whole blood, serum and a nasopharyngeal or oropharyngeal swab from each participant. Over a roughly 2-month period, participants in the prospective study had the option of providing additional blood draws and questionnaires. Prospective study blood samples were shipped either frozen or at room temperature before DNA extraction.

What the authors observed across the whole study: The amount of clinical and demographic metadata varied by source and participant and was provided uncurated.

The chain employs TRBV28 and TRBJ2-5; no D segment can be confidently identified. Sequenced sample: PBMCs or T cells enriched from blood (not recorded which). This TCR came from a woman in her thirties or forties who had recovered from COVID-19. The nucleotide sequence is TGTGCCAGCACCTCCACCGCGGATAGAGAGACCCAGTACTTC. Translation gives CASTSTADRETQYF. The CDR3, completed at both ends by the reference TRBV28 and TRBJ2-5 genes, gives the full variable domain DVKVTQSSRYLVKRTGEKVFLECVQDMDHENMFWYRQDPGLGLRLIYFSYDVKMKEKGDIPEGYSVSREKKERFSLILESASTNQTSMYLCASTSTADRETQYFGPGTRLLVL.